Each of the 14 T cell receptor beta chains below was sequenced from the same sample in a study of blood T cell repertoires in COVID-19. Sequenced by immunoSEQ multiplex PCR; TCRdb stores in-frame clones only, minus some. The repertoire holds around 180,000 clones, with about 80% as singletons. The sequenced material came from peripheral blood. These receptor sequences come from a human donor in a cohort sampled during active COVID-19.

V is TRBV28 and J is TRBJ2-7, with TRBD2 matching 9 bases. Germline values: CDR1 MDHEN, CDR2 SYDVKM. The V gene end was trimmed by 7 bases and the J gene end by 2 bases; junction bases not matched to a gene: 6. The CDR3 contains 14 residues. The CDR3 nucleotides read TGTGCCAGCACTCAGCGGGAGGCCCCCTACGAGCAGTACTTC. Its protein product is CASTQREAPYEQYF.

The chain employs TRBV5-5 and TRBJ2-3; the match to TRBD2 covers 7 bases. Losses at the gene ends were 1 base for V and 0 bases for J; bases not matched to a gene: 8. This CDR3 spans 17 amino acids. CDR1 and CDR2 from the germline V gene are SGHKS and YYEKEE (reference sequence). The CDR3 nucleotides are TGTGCCAGCAGCTTGAGAACGGGGGGATCTAGCACAGATACGCAGTATTTT. Its protein is CASSLRTGGSSTDTQYF.

The chain uses TRBV4-2 and TRBJ2-1; 14 bases agree with TRBD2. From germline, CDR1 is LGHNA and CDR2 YNFKEQ. The length of the CDR3 is 15 residues. V shed 3 bases, J shed 6 bases, and the junction held 1 base outside the gene matches. The CDR3 region is CASSQGLAGANEQFF. CDR3 nucleotides: TGTGCCAGCAGCCAGGGACTAGCGGGAGCCAATGAGCAGTTCTTC.

In this sample, this clone turned up once. V is TRBV7-2 and J is TRBJ2-4; TRBD2 is a possible D gene (6 bases). CDR1 is SGHTA, CDR2 FQGNSA, per germline. This CDR3 spans 12 amino acids. Between the trimmed V and J ends, which lost 3 bases and 7 bases, there was a span of 7 bases. The CDR3 DNA reads as TGTGCCAGCAGCTTCGGAGGGAACATTCAGTACTTC. Protein: CASSFGGNIQYF.

This clone was seen just once. This chain joins TRBV27 and TRBJ1-6; 7 bases match TRBD1. The junction had 6 bases not matched to a gene; V was cut back by 3 bases and J by 1 base. Germline CDR1 reads MNHEY; CDR2 reads SMNVEV (reference sequence). The CDR3 length is 17 residues. CDR3 sequence (DNA): TGTGCCAGCAGTTTTGCGTCAGGGGGTTCCTATAATTCACCCCTCCACTTT. Residues: CASSFASGGSYNSPLHF.

The chain combines TRBV19 with TRBJ2-1, with 8 nucleotides matching TRBD2. The CDR3 sequence is 15 residues long. V gave up 3 bases and J gave up 10 bases; unmatched junction bases: 11. From germline, CDR1 is LNHDA and CDR2 SQIVND (reference sequence). The chain's CDR3 is CASSIAGGRRGEQFF. The CDR3 DNA follows: TGTGCCAGTAGTATTGCGGGGGGCCGGAGGGGGGAGCAGTTCTTC.

The gene calls are TRBV3-1 (or the pseudogene TRBV3-2) and TRBJ1-2; D may be TRBD1 (5 bases). The CDR3 is made up of 13 amino acids. Germline V gives CDR1 LGHDT, CDR2 YNNKEL (reference sequence). The V end was cut by 2 bases, the J end by 5 bases, with 9 bases between. CDR3 amino acids: CASSQKGEYGYTF. In DNA, the CDR3 is TGTGCCAGCAGCCAAAAAGGGGAATATGGCTACACCTTC.

The chain employs TRBV7-2 and TRBJ1-2, with TRBD1 identical over 8 bases. With 2 bases clipped from V and 1 base from J, the junction kept 3 bases outside the gene matches. Germline assignment: CDR1 SGHTA and CDR2 FQGNSA. The length of the CDR3 is 15 residues. CDR3 residues: CASSLRQGNNYGYTF. The DNA of the CDR3 is TGTGCCAGCAGCTTAAGACAGGGGAATAACTATGGCTACACCTTC.

V and J are TRBV6-1 and TRBJ2-7, with 8 bases identical to TRBD2. With 2 bases clipped from V and 1 base from J, the junction kept 1 base outside the gene matches. This CDR3 comprises 14 residues. Germline-derived CDR1 and CDR2 are MNHNS and SASEGT. The CDR3 sequence: CASSELAGSYEQYF. CDR3 sequence (DNA): TGTGCCAGCAGTGAATTAGCGGGGTCCTACGAGCAGTACTTC.

There are a few counts of this clone. CDR3 bases: TGTGCCAGCAGCCAAGAACGGCTAGCCGGCTACGAGCAGTACTTC. It codes for CASSQERLAGYEQYF. V usage is TRBV3-1 (or the pseudogene TRBV3-2) and J usage is TRBJ2-7; perhaps TRBD2 as D (5 bases). This CDR3 is 15 amino acids long. The ends were cut back, 0 bases at V and 3 bases at J, with 12 bases in the middle. In germline, CDR1 is LGHDT, CDR2 YNNKEL (reference sequence).

The chain joins TRBV4-3 to TRBJ2-3; TRBD2 agrees at 7 bases. V lost 1 base to trimming and J lost 0 bases; unmatched junction nucleotides: 7. The CDR3 sequence is 17 residues long. CDR1 is LGHNA and CDR2 is YSLEER in the germline V gene. Here the CDR3 DNA reads TGCGCCAGCAGCCAAGTCTTAGCGGGTACTAGCACAGATACGCAGTATTTT. This translates into CASSQVLAGTSTDTQYF.

The rearrangement uses TRBV28 and TRBJ2-3; D call uncertain. V was cut by 6 bases and J by 2 bases, with 12 bases left in between. The CDR3 loop spans 14 amino acids. Germline V gene sequence: CDR1 MDHEN, CDR2 SYDVKM. CDR3 sequence reads: CASSPYTLTDTQYF. CDR3 bases: TGTGCCAGCAGCCCCTATACCCTCACAGATACGCAGTATTTT.

This clone came up once. The chain uses TRBV19 and TRBJ1-2; D gene unclear. CDR3 length: 13 residues. Trimming removed 6 bases at V and 5 bases at J, with 13 bases between. Per the germline V gene, CDR1 is LNHDA and CDR2 is SQIVND (reference sequence). The CDR3 spells CASSGVGDYGYTF. Written as DNA, the CDR3 is TGTGCCAGTAGCGGGGTTGGGGATTATGGCTACACCTTC.

This sequence joins TRBV6-5 and TRBJ2-2, with a weak D call TRBD2 (6 bases). Germline V lookup: CDR1 MNHEY, CDR2 SVGAGI. This CDR3 is 15 amino acids long. Trimming pared 7 bases from V and 4 bases from J, leaving 16 bases between. CDR3 region: CASKIGSISTGELFF. For the CDR3, the DNA is TGTGCCAGCAAAATCGGGAGTATCAGCACCGGGGAGCTGTTTTTT.